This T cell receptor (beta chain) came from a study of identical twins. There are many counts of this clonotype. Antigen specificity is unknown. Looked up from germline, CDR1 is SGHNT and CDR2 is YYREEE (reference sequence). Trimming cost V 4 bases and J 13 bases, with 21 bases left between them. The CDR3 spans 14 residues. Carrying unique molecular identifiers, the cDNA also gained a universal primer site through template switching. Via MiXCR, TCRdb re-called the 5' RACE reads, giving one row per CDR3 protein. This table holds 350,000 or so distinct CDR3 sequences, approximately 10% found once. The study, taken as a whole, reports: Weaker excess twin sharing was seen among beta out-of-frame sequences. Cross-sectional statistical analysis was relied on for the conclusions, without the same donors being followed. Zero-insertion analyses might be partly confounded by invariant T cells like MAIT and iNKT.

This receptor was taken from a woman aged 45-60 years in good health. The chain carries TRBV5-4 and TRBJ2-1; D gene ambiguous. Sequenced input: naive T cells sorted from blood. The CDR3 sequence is CASSPGPPNSAQFF. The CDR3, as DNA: TGTGCCAGCAGCCCCGGACCTCCAAACTCCGCCCAGTTCTTC.